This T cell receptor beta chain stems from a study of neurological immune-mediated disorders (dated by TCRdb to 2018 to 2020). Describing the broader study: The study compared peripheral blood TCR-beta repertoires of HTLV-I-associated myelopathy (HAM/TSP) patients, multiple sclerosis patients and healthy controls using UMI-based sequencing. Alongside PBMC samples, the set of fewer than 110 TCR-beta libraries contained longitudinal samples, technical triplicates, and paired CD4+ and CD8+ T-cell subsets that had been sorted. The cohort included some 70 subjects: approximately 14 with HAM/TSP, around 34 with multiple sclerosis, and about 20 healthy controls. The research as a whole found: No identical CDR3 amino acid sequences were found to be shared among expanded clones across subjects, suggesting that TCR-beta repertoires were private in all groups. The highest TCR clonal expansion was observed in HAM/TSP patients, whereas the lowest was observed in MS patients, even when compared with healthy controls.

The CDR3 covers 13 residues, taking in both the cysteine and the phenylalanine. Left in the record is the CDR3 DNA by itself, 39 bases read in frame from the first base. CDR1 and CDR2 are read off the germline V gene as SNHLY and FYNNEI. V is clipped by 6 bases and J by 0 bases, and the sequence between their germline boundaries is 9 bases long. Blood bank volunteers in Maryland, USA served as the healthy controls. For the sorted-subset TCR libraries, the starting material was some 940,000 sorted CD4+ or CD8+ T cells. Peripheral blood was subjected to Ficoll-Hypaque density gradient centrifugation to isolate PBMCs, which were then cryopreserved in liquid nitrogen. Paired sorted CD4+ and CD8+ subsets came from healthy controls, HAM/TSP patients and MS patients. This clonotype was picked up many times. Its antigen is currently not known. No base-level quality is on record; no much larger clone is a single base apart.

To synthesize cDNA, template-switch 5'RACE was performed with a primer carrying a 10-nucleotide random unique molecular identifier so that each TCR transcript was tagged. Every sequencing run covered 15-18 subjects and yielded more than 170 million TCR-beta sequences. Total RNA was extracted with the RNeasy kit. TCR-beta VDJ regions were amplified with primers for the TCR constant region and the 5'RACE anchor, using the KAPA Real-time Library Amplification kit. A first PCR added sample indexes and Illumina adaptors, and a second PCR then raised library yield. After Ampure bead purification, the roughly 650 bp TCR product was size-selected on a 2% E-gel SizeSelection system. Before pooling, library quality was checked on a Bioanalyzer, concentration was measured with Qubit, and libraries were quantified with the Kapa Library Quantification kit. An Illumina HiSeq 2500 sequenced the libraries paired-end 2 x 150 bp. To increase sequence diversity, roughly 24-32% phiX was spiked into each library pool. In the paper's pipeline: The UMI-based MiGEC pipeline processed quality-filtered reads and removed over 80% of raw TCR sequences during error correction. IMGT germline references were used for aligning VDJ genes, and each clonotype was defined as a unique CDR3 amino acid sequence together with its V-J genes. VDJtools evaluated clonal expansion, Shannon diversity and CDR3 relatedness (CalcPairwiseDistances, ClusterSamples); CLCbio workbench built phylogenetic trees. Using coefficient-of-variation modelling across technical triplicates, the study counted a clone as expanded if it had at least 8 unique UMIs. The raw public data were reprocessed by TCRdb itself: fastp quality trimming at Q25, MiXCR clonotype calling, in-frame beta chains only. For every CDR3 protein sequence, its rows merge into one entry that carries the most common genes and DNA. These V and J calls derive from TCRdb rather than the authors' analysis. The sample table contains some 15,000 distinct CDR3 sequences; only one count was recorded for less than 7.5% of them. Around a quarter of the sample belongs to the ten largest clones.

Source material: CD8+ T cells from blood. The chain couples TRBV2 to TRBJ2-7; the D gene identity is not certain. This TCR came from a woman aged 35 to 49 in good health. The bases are TGTGCCAGCAGGCCGGCTAGCTCCTACGAGCAGTACTTC. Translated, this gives CASRPASSYEQYF.